A selection of T cell receptor beta chains follows, all from one sample in a study of blood T cell repertoires in COVID-19. This table comes from immunoSEQ multiplex PCR, and its TCRdb copy is limited to in-frame clones, with some not included. Among around 200,000 clones listed, about nine tenths were seen once. The specimen was peripheral blood. Receptors originate from a young man with active or convalescent COVID-19. CDR3s include the opening cysteine and the closing phenylalanine or tryptophan. D genes are given only for firm matches. Size is omitted from some rows. Given values are once, few, many or a class for expanded clones.

TRBJ1-2 | - | TRBV5-4 | - | CASTNLGTSLERGYTF | TGTGCCAGCACCAACCTAGGCACCTCGCTAGAGCGGGGCTACACCTTC
TRBJ1-1 | - | TRBV5-1 | - | CASSLPGEAAEAFF | TGCGCCAGCAGCCTCCCAGGGGAAGCCGCTGAAGCTTTCTTT
TRBJ2-7 | once | TRBV6-5 | TRBD1 | CASRPPGQGGYEQYF | TGTGCCAGCAGACCACCGGGACAGGGGGGCTACGAGCAGTACTTC
TRBJ1-2 | - | TRBV18 | TRBD1 | CASSPSRDRESVYGYTF | TGTGCCAGCTCACCTTCACGGGACAGGGAAAGTGTCTATGGCTACACCTTC
TRBJ1-5 | - | TRBV19 | TRBD1 | CASSETGIEAQHF | TGTGCCAGTAGTGAGACAGGGATCGAGGCCCAGCATTTT
TRBJ1-1 | - | TRBV18 | TRBD1 | CASSPRRQGAMNTEAFF | TGTGCCAGCTCACCACGAAGACAGGGGGCCATGAACACTGAAGCTTTCTTT
TRBJ1-4 | - | TRBV19 | - | CASSKPDEGQKLFF | TGTGCCAGTAGTAAACCGGATGAGGGCCAAAAACTGTTTTTT
TRBJ1-4 | - | TRBV28 | - | CASSLFFDRRRWVTNEKLFF | TGTGCCAGCAGTTTATTTTTCGACAGGCGTAGATGGGTAACTAATGAAAAACTGTTTTTT
TRBJ1-2 | - | TRBV7-9 | - | CASSLYDGNSGYTF | TGTGCCAGCAGCCTTTATGACGGGAATTCCGGCTACACCTTC
TRBJ1-6 | - | TRBV5-6 | - | CASSLRGRGSPLHF | TGTGCCAGCAGCTTGAGAGGGCGGGGTTCACCCCTCCACTTT